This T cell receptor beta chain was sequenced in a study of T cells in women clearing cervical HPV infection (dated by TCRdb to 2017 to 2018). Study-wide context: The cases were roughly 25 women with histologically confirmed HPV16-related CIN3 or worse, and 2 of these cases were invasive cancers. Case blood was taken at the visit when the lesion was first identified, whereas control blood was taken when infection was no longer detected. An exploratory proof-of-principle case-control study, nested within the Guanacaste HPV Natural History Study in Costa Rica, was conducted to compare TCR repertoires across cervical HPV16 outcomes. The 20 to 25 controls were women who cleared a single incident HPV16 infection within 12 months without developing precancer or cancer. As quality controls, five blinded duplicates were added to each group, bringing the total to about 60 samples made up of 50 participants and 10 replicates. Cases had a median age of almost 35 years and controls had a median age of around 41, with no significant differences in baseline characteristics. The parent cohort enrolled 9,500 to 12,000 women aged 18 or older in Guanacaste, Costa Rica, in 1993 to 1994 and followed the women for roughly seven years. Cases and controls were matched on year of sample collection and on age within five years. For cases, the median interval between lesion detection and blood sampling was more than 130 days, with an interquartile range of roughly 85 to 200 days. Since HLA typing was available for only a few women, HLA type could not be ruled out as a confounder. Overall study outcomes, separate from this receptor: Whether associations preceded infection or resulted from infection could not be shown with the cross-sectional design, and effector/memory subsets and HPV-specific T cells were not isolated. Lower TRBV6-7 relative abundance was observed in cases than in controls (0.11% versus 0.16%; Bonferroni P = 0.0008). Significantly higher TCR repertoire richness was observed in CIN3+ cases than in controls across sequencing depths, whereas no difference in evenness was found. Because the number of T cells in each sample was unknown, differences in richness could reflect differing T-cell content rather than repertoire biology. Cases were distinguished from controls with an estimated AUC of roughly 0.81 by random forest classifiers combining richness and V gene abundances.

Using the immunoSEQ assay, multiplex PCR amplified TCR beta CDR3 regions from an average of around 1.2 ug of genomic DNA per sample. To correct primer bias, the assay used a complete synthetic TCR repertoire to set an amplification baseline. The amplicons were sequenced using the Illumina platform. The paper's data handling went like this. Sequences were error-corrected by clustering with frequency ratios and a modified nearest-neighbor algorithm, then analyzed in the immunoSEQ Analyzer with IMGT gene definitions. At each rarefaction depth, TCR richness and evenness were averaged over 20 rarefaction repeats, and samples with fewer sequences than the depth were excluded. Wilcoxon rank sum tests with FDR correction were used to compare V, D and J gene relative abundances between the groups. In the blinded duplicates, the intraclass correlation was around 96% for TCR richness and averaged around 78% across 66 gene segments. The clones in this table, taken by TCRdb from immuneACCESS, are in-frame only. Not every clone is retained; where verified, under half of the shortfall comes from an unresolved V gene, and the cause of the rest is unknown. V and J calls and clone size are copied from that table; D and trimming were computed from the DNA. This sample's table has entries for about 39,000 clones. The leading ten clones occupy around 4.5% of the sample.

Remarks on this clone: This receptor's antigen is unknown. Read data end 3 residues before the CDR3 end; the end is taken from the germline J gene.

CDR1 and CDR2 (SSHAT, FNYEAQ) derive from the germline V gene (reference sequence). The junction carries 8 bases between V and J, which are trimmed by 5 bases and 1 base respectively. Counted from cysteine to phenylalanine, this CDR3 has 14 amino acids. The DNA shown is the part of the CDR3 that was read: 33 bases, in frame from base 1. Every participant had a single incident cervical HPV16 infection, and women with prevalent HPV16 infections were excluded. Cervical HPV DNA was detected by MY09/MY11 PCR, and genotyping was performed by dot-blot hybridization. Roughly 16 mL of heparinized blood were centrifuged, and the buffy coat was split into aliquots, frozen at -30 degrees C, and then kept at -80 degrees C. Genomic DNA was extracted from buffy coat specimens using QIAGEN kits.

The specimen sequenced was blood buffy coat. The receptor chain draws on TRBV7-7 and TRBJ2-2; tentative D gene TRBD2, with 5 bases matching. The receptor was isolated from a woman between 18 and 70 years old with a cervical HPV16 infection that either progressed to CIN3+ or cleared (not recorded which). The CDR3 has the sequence CASSPGLNTGELFF. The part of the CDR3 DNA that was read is TGTGCCAGCAGCCCCGGACTGAACACCGGGGAG.